These 8 T cell receptor beta chains share one sample of origin, sequenced in a study of control samples from healthy donors and cancer patients. The data were produced by immunoSEQ multiplex PCR, yet TCRdb's version contains in-frame clones alone and is incomplete. The sample has about 160,000 clones; just under 95% are singletons. Sequences were obtained from blood. Receptors were obtained from a woman aged 40 to 49 in good health.

The chain has TRBV7-2 and TRBJ2-1; D remains ambiguous. The germline CDR1 and CDR2 sequences are SGHTA and FQGNSA. Between the trimmed V and J ends, which lost 1 base and 9 bases, there was a span of 13 bases. The CDR3 has 14 amino acids. The CDR3 loop is CASSLEGFYGEQFF. The CDR3 DNA reads as TGTGCCAGCAGCTTAGAAGGCTTCTACGGTGAGCAGTTCTTC.

This chain links TRBV27 with TRBJ1-5, with 8 bases lining up with TRBD1. This CDR3 comprises 13 residues. The germline CDR1 and CDR2 sequences are MNHEY and SMNVEV (reference sequence). Trimming cost V 8 bases and J 6 bases; bases outside gene matches: 6. For the CDR3, the DNA is TGTGCCAGCGACGGACAGGGCGGTCAGCCCCAGCATTTT. It yields the protein CASDGQGGQPQHF.

The chain employs TRBV27 and TRBJ1-2, with TRBD1 identical over 9 bases. Per germline, CDR1 MNHEY and CDR2 SMNVEV (reference sequence). The CDR3 covers 16 residues. V was pared by 5 bases and J by 4 bases, with 11 bases of the junction left unmatched. The DNA of the CDR3 is TGTGCCAGCAGTCCCGGGACAGGGACCAGTTTCTATGGCTACACCTTC. Protein product: CASSPGTGTSFYGYTF.

This chain uses TRBV2 with TRBJ1-1; maybe TRBD1 (5 bases). Germline V gene data show CDR1 as SNHLY and CDR2 as FYNNEI. CDR3 size: 16 residues. V lost 1 base and J 5 bases, leaving 17 bases between the germline ends. CDR3 coding DNA: TGTGCCAGCAGTGAAGGCATACCCTGGGGACGGACTGAAGCTTTCTTT. It specifies CASSEGIPWGRTEAFF.

On this clone itself: Given the absence of the conserved phenylalanine or tryptophan at the CDR3 end, a read error is likely. The chain carries TRBV18 and TRBJ1-2, with a possible D match to TRBD1 (6 bases). V lost 6 bases to trimming and J lost 4 bases, with 15 bases between them. Germline loops: CDR1 KGHSH, CDR2 LQKENI. The CDR3 has 14 residues. CDR3 DNA sequence: TGTGCCAGCTCGGTCGGGCAGGGGCCCTATGGCTACACCCTC. This sequence encodes CASSVGQGPYGYTL.

The chain has TRBV20-1 and TRBJ2-7, with TRBD2 identical over 13 bases. J gave up 0 bases and V 3 bases, and 8 bases lay outside the gene matches. Germline V gives CDR1 DFQATT, CDR2 SNEGSKA (reference sequence). The CDR3 is 17 amino acids. DNA of the CDR3: TGCAGTGCTAGTCTCGGCGGGACTAGCGGGGACTCCTACGAGCAGTACTTC. Translating gives CSASLGGTSGDSYEQYF.

The chain links TRBV5-4 to TRBJ1-2; a weak D match, TRBD1 (6 bases). The CDR3 consists of 15 residues. With 0 bases removed from V and 7 bases from J, the gap between germline ends came to 16 bases. Germline values: CDR1 SGHNT, CDR2 YYREEE (reference sequence). CDR3 in amino acids: CASSLVGGGRFGYTF. The CDR3 DNA follows: TGTGCCAGCAGCTTGGTCGGGGGCGGGCGTTTTGGCTACACCTTC.

The chain employs TRBV9 and TRBJ1-1, with D possibly being TRBD1 (5 bases). V was shortened by 4 bases and J by 2 bases, with 12 bases between the two germline ends. The CDR3 covers 14 residues. The germline V gene has CDR1 SGDLS and CDR2 YYNGEE. Here the CDR3 DNA reads TGTGCCAGCAGCCTGAGGGGATCTAACACTGAAGCTTTCTTT. As protein: CASSLRGSNTEAFF.